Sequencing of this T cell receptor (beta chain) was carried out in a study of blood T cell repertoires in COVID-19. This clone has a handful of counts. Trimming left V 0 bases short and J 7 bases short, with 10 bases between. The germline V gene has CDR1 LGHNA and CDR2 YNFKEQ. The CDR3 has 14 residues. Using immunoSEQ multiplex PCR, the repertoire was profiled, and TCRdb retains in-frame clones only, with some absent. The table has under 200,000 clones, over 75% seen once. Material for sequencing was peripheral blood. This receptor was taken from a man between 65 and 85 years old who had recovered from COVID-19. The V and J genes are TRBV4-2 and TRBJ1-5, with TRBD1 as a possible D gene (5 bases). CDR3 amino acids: CASSQEDKMQPQHF. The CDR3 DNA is TGTGCCAGCAGCCAAGAGGACAAGATGCAGCCCCAGCATTTT.